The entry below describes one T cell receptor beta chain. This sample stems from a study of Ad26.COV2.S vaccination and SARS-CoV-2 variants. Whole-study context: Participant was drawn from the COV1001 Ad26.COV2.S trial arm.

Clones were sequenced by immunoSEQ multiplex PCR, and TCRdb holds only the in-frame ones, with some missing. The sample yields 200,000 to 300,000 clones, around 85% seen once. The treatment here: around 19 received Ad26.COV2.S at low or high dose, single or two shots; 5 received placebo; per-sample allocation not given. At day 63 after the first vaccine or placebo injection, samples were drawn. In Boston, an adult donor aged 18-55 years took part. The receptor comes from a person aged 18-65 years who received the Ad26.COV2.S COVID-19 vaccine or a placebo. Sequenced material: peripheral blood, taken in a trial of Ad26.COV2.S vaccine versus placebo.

The CDR3 region is CAISDLTGRNTEAFF. CDR3 nucleotides: TGTGCCATCAGCGATCTGACAGGTCGGAACACTGAAGCTTTCTTT. This sequence joins TRBV10-3 and TRBJ1-1; possible D gene TRBD1, 6 bases. CDR1 and CDR2 from the germline V gene are ENHRY and SYGVKD. The CDR3 runs to 15 residues. V was clipped by 6 bases and J by 1 base, with 15 bases between them.